These 13 T cell receptor beta chains came from one sample sequenced in a study of cytomegalovirus exposure and HLA in healthy donors (dated by TCRdb to 2015 to 2018). Library construction relied on the immunoSEQ multiplex PCR assay. For the multiplex PCR, a mixture combining 60 forward primers for TCR Vbeta segments and 13 reverse primers for TCR Jbeta segments was used. This immuneACCESS table, as held by TCRdb, lists in-frame sequences with V and J called but not all clones. Of the missing ones, under half trace to an unresolved V gene in checked studies; the others have no known cause. The sample records more than 150,000 clones, just under 80% of which are singletons. The biggest ten clones account for less than 2% of the sample. Sample: PBMCs. All receptors derive from a woman in her 30s in good health and CMV-seronegative.

The chain links TRBV19 to TRBJ2-3; perhaps TRBD1 as D (6 bases). CDR1 and CDR2 (germline): LNHDA, SQIVND (reference sequence). The CDR3 loop spans 14 amino acids. V was pared by 11 bases and J by 0 bases, with 15 bases between. CDR3 DNA sequence: TGTGCCTCCTCAGGGGTTTTAAGCACAGATACGCAGTATTTT. Translation: CASSGVLSTDTQYF.

V is TRBV2 and J is TRBJ2-3; TRBD2 is a possible D gene (7 bases). The CDR3 extends over 15 amino acids. Germline lookup yields CDR1 SNHLY and CDR2 FYNNEI. Trimming pared 6 bases from V and 4 bases from J, leaving 17 bases between. The CDR3 spells CASSLLGGGPDTQYF. CDR3 DNA sequence: TGTGCCAGCAGCCTGCTAGGGGGGGGCCCAGATACGCAGTATTTT. The whole variable domain, filled in from reference TRBV2 and TRBJ2-3, reads EPEVTQTPSHQVTQMGQEVILRCVPISNHLYFYWYRQILGQKVEFLVSFYNNEISEKSEIFDDQFSVERPDGSNFTLKIRSTKLEDSAMYFCASSLLGGGPDTQYFGPGTRLTVL.

The chain recombines TRBV6-6 with TRBJ1-1; 12 bases line up with TRBD1. The CDR3 loop spans 15 amino acids. J was trimmed by 5 bases and V by 8 bases; bases with no gene match: 9. CDR1 is MNHNY and CDR2 is SVGAGI in the germline V gene (reference sequence). Here the CDR3 DNA reads TGTGCCAGCCGGGACAGGGGGCGCGATTGGACTGAAGCTTTCTTT. Translated, it gives CASRDRGRDWTEAFF.

This clone was picked up a small number of times. V usage is TRBV7-3 and J usage is TRBJ2-7; 9 nucleotides match TRBD2. V shed 2 bases and J 3 bases; nucleotides not matched to a gene: 5. The length of the CDR3 is 15 residues. In germline, CDR1 is SGHTA, CDR2 FQGTGA. The CDR3, as DNA: TGTGCCAGCAGCTTAGAGCGGGGGGATAACTACGAGCAGTACTTC. Translating it yields CASSLERGDNYEQYF.

This clone appeared a single time. The chain carries TRBV13 and TRBJ1-1; unclear D gene. This CDR3 is built from 15 residues. V was cut by 4 bases and J by 1 base, with 13 bases left in between. The germline CDR1 and CDR2 sequences are PRHDT and FYEKMQ (reference sequence). The CDR3 DNA follows: TGTGCCAGCAGCTCCCCAATGGGAGGGAACACTGAAGCTTTCTTT. Protein sequence: CASSSPMGGNTEAFF.

V and J are TRBV15 and TRBJ1-5; D may be TRBD1 (5 bases). Germline CDR1 is LNHNV and CDR2 is YYDKDF (reference sequence). The CDR3 length is 15 residues. Trimming removed 1 base at V and 1 base at J, with 8 bases between. The CDR3 protein is CATSRGRGSNQPQHF. CDR3 nucleotide sequence: TGTGCCACCAGCAGAGGTAGGGGCAGCAATCAGCCCCAGCATTTT. The full variable domain, with the rest looked up from reference TRBV15 and TRBJ1-5, is DAMVIQNPRYQVTQFGKPVTLSCSQTLNHNVMYWYQQKSSQAPKLLFHYYDKDFNNEADTPDNFQSRRPNTSFCFLDIRSPGLGDTAMYLCATSRGRGSNQPQHFGDGTRLSIL.

The rearrangement links TRBV30 to TRBJ1-6; tentative D call: TRBD1 (6 bases). The CDR3 spans 18 residues. CDR1 GTSNPN and CDR2 SVGIG come from the germline V gene (reference sequence). Trimming cost V 1 base and J 2 bases, with 18 bases left between them. The CDR3 region has the DNA TGTGCCTGGAGTGCCCCACACAGGGAGGGGGCCTATAATTCACCCCTCCACTTT. This codes for CAWSAPHREGAYNSPLHF.

The chain carries TRBV14 and TRBJ2-5; 10 bases line up with TRBD1. Unmatched junction bases numbered 4, after V lost 0 bases and J lost 3 bases. The CDR3 runs to 16 residues. Germline values: CDR1 SGHDN, CDR2 FVKESK. The DNA of the CDR3 is TGTGCCAGCAGCCAAGATCTAGGGACAGGGGAAGAGACCCAGTACTTC. Protein: CASSQDLGTGEETQYF.

The gene calls are TRBV11-1 and TRBJ2-7; TRBD2 matches at 13 bases. This CDR3 is built from 16 residues. Looked up from germline, CDR1 is SGHAT and CDR2 is FQDESV (reference sequence). V lost 5 bases, J lost 1 base, and 5 bases stayed unmatched. As DNA, the CDR3 is TGTGCCAGCAGCCAGGGGGGACTAGCGGGGTCCTACGAGCAGTACTTC. Its protein product is CASSQGGLAGSYEQYF.

The CDR3 sequence: CASSLGQGALTYEQYF. DNA for the CDR3: TGCGCCAGCAGCTTGGGACAGGGGGCCCTCACCTACGAGCAGTACTTC. The V gene is TRBV5-1, the J gene TRBJ2-7, with 10 bases that match TRBD1. The V gene end was trimmed by 0 bases and the J gene end by 2 bases; junction bases not matched to a gene: 5. Germline V gives CDR1 SGHRS, CDR2 YFSETQ. The CDR3 is 16 amino acids.

The chain is built from TRBV7-8 and TRBJ1-2; 8 bases align to TRBD1. With V trimmed by 6 bases and J by 5 bases, 11 bases remained unmatched. This CDR3 is built from 15 residues. CDR1 SGHVS and CDR2 FQNEAQ come from the germline V gene. The CDR3 nucleotides are TGTGCCAGCAGGTTACTACAGGGGGTTGGGTATGGCTACACCTTC. It encodes CASRLLQGVGYGYTF.

J is TRBJ1-1 and V is TRBV5-1, with D perhaps TRBD1 (6 bases). Germline CDR1 is SGHRS and CDR2 is YFSETQ. This CDR3 is built from 13 residues. The germline V and J ends were trimmed by 3 bases and 1 base, with 7 bases remaining between them. CDR3 protein: CASSSTGNTEAFF. CDR3 bases: TGCGCCAGCAGCTCGACAGGGAACACTGAAGCTTTCTTT.

The chain links TRBV18 to TRBJ1-5; a possible D gene is TRBD1 (6 bases). Trimming removed 2 bases at V and 5 bases at J, with 10 bases between. This CDR3 has 14 amino acids. Germline CDR1 is KGHSH and CDR2 is LQKENI. The CDR3: CASSPVDRDQPQHF. CDR3 nucleotide sequence: TGTGCCAGCTCACCAGTGGACAGAGATCAGCCCCAGCATTTT.